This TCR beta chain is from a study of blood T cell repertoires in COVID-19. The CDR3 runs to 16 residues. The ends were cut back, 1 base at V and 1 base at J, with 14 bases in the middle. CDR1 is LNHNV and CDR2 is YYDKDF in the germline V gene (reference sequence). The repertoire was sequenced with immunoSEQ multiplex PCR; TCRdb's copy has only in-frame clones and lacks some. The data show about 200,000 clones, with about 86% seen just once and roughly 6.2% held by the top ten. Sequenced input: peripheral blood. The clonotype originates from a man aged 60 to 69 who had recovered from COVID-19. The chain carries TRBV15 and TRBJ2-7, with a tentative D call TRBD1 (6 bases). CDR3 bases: TGTGCCACCAGCAGAGGAGGGGGTTTAGATTCCTACGAGCAGTACTTC. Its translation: CATSRGGGLDSYEQYF.